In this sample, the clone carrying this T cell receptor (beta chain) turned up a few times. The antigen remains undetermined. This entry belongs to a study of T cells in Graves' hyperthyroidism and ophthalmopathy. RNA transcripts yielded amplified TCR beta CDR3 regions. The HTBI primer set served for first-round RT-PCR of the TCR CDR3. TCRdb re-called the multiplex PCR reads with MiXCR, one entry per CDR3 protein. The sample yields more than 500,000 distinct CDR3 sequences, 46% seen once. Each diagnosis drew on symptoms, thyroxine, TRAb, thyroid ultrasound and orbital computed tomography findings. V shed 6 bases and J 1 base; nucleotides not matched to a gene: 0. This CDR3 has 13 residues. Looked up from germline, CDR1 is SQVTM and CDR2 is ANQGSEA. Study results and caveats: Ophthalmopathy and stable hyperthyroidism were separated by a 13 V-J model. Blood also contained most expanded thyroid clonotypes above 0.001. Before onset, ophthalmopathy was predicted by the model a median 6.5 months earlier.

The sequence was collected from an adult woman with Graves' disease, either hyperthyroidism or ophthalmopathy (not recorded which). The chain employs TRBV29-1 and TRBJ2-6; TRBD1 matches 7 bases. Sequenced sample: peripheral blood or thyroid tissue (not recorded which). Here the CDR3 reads CSVTGSGANVLTF. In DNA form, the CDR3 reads TGCAGCGTGACAGGGTCTGGGGCCAACGTCCTGACTTTC.